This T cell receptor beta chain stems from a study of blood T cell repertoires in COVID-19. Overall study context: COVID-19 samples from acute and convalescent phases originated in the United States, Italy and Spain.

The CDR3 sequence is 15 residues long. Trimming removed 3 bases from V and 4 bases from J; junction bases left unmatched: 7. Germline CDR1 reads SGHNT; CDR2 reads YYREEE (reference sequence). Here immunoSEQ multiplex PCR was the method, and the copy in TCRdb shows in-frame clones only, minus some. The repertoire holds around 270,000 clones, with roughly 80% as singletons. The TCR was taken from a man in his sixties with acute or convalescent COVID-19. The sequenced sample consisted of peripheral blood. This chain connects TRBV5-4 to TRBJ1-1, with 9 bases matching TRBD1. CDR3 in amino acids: CASSWELTGGTEAFF. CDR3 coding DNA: TGTGCCAGCAGCTGGGAGCTGACAGGGGGCACTGAAGCTTTCTTT.